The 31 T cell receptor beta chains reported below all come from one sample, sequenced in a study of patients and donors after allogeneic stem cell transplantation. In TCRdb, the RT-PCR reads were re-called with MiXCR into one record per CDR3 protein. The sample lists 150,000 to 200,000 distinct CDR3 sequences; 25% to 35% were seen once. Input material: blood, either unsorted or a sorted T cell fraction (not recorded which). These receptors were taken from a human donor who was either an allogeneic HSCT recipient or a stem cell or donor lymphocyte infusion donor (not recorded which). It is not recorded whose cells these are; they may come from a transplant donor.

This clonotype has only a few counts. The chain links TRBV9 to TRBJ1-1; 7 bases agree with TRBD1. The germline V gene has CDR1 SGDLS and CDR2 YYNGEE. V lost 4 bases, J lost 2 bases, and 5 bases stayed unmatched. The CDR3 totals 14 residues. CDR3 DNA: TGTGCCAGCAGCCCCCGGACAGGTAACACTGAAGCTTTCTTT. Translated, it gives CASSPRTGNTEAFF.

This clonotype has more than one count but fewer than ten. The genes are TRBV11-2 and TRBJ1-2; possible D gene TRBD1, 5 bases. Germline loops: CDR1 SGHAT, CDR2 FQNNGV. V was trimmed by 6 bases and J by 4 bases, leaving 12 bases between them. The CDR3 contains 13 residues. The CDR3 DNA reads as TGTGCCAGCAGAGGGGACCGACTCTATGGCTACACCTTC. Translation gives CASRGDRLYGYTF.

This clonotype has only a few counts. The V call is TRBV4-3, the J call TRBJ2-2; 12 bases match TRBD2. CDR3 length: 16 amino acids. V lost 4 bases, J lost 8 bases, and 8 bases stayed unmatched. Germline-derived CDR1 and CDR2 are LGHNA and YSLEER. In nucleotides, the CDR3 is TGCGCCAGCAGCCGCAGGCTAGCGGGAGGGCCTGGGGAGCTGTTTTTT. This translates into CASSRRLAGGPGELFF.

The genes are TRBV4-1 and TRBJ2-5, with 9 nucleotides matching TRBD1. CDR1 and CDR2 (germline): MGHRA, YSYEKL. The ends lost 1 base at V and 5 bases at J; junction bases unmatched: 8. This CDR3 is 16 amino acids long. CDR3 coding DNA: TGCGCCAGCAGCCAAGGGTTCCGGGACAGGGTGGAGACCCAGTACTTC. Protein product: CASSQGFRDRVETQYF.

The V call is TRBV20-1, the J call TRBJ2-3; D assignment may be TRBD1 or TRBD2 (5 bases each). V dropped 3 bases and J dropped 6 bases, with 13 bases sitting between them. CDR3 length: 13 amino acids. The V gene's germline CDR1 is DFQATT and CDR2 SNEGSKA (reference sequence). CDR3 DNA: TGCAGTGCTAGGTGGGGGACCGGGGATACGCAGTATTTT. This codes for CSARWGTGDTQYF.

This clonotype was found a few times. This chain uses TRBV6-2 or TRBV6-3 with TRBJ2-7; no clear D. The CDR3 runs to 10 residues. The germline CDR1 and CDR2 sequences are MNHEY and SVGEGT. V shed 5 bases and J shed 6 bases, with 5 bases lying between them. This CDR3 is CASSHGEQYF. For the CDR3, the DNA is TGTGCCAGCAGTCACGGCGAGCAGTACTTC.

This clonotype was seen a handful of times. The CDR3 region has the DNA TGCAGCGTTCAACCCCCCCTTACCTACAATGAGCAGTTCTTC. Residues: CSVQPPLTYNEQFF. This chain uses TRBV29-1 with TRBJ2-1; D unresolved. The CDR3 contains 14 residues. The V gene lost 5 bases and the J gene lost 2 bases, with 13 bases spanning the gap. Looked up from germline, CDR1 is SQVTM and CDR2 is ANQGSEA.

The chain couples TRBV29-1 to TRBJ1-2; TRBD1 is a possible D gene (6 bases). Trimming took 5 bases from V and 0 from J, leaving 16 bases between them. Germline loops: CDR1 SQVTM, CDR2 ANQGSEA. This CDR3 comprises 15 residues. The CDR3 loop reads CSVRDRILANYGYTF. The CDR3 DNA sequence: TGCAGCGTTCGCGACAGGATTCTAGCTAACTATGGCTACACCTTC. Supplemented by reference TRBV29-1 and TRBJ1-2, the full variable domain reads SAVISQKPSRDICQRGTSLTIQCQVDSQVTMMFWYRQQPGQSLTLIATANQGSEATYESGFVIDKFPISRPNLTFSTLTVSNMSPEDSSIYLCSVRDRILANYGYTFGSGTRLTVV.

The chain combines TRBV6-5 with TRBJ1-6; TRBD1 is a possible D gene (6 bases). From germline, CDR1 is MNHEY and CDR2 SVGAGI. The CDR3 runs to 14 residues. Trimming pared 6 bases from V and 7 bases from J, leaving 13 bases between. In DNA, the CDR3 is TGTGCCAGCAGCCTACAGGGCGGCAATTCACCCCTCCACTTT. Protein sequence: CASSLQGGNSPLHF.

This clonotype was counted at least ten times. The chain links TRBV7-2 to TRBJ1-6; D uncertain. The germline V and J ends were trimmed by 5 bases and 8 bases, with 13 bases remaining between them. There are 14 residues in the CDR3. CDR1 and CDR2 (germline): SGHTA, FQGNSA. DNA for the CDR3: TGTGCCAGCAGCCCCGGCAGGAGGGATTCACCCCTCCACTTT. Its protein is CASSPGRRDSPLHF.

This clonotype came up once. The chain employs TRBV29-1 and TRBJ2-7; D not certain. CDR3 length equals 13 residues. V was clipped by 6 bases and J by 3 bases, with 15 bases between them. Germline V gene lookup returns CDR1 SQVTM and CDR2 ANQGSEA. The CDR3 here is CSVLTGRIYEQYF. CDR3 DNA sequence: TGCAGCGTATTGACGGGCAGGATCTACGAGCAGTACTTC.

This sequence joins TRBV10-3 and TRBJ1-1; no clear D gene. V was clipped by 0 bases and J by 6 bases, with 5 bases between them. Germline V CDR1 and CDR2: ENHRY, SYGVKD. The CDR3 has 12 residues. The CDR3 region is CAISESYPEAFF. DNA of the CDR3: TGTGCCATCAGTGAGTCGTACCCTGAAGCTTTCTTT.

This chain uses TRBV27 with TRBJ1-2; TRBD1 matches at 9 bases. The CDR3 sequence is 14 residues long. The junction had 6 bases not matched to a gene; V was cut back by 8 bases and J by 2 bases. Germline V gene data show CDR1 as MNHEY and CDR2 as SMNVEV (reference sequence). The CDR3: CASRGQGTNYGYTF. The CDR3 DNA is TGTGCCAGCCGGGGACAGGGAACGAACTATGGCTACACCTTC.

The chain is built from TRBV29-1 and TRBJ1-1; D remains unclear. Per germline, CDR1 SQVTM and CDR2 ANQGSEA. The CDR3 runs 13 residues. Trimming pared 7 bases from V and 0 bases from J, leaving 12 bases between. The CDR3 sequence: CSALDSLNTEAFF. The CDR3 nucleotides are TGCAGCGCACTGGACTCTCTGAACACTGAAGCTTTCTTT. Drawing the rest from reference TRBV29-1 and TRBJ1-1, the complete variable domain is SAVISQKPSRDICQRGTSLTIQCQVDSQVTMMFWYRQQPGQSLTLIATANQGSEATYESGFVIDKFPISRPNLTFSTLTVSNMSPEDSSIYLCSALDSLNTEAFFGQGTRLTVV.

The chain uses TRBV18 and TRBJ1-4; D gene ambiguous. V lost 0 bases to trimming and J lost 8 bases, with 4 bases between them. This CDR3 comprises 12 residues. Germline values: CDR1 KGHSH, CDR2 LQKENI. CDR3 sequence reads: CASSPPDEKLFF. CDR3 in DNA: TGTGCCAGCTCACCACCGGACGAAAAACTGTTTTTT.

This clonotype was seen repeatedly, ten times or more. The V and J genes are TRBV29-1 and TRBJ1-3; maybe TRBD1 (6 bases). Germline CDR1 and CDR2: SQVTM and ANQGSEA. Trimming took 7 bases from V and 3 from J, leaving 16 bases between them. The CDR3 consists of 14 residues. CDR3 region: CSARQEFCGNTIYF. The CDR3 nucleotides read TGCAGCGCGAGACAGGAGTTCTGTGGAAACACCATATATTTT.

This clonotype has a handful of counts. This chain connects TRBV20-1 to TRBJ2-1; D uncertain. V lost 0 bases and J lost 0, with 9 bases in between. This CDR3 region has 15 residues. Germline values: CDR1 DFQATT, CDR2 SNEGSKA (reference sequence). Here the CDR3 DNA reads TGCAGTGCTAGAGATTGGTCGAGCTCCTACAATGAGCAGTTCTTC. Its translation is CSARDWSSSYNEQFF.

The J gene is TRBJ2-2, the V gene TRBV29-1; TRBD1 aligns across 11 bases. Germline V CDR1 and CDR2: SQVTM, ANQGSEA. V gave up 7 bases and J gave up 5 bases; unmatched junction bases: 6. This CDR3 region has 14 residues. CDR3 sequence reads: CSALDRGRTGELFF. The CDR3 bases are TGCAGCGCTTTGGACAGGGGGCGGACCGGGGAGCTGTTTTTT.

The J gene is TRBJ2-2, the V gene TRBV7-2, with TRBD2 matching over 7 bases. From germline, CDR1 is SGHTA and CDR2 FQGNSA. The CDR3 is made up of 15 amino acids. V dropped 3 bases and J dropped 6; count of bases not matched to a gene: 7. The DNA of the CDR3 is TGTGCCAGCAGCTTGTCAAGGGGAGGGGCCGGGGAGCTGTTTTTT. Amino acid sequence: CASSLSRGGAGELFF. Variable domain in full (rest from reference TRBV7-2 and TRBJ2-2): GAGVSQSPSNKVTEKGKDVELRCDPISGHTALYWYRQSLGQGLEFLIYFQGNSAPDKSGLPSDRFSAERTGGSVSTLTIQRTQQEDSAVYLCASSLSRGGAGELFFGEGSRLTVL.

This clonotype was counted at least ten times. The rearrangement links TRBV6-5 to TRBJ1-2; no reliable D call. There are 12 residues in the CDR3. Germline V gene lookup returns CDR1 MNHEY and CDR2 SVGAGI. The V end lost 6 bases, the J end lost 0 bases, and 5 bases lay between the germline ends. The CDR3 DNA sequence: TGTGCCAGCAGGGAGACTAACTATGGCTACACCTTC. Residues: CASRETNYGYTF.

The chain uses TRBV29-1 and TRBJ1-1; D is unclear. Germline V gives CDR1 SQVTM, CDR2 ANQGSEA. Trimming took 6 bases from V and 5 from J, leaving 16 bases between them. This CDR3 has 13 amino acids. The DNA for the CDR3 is TGCAGCGTCGACCAACCGACGGCTACTGAAGCTTTCTTT. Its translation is CSVDQPTATEAFF.

CDR3 coding DNA: TGCAGTGCTGGGGGACTAGCGGGCACAGATACGCAGTATTTT. This translates into CSAGGLAGTDTQYF. V and J are TRBV20-1 and TRBJ2-3; 11 positions agree with TRBD2. V shed 5 bases, J shed 1 base, and the junction held 2 bases outside the gene matches. CDR3 length: 14 amino acids. Looked up from germline, CDR1 is DFQATT and CDR2 is SNEGSKA (reference sequence).

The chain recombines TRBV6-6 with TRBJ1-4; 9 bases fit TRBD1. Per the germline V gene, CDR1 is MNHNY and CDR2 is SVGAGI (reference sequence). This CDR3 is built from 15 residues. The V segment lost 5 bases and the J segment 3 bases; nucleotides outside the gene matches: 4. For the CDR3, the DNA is TGTGCCAGCAGTCTACAGGGGGCAGCTAATGAAAAACTGTTTTTT. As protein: CASSLQGAANEKLFF.

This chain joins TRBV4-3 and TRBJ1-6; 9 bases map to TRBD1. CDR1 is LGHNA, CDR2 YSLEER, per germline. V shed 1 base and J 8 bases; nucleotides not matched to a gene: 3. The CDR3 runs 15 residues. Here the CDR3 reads CASSQGDRDDSPLHF. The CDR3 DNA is TGCGCCAGCAGCCAAGGGGACAGGGATGATTCACCCCTCCACTTT.

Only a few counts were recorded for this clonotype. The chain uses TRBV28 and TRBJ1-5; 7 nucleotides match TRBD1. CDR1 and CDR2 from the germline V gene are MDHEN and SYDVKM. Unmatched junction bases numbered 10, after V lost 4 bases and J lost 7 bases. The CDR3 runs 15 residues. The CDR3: CASSSLRQGVQPQHF. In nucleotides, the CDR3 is TGTGCCAGCAGTTCCCTTCGACAGGGCGTCCAGCCCCAGCATTTT.

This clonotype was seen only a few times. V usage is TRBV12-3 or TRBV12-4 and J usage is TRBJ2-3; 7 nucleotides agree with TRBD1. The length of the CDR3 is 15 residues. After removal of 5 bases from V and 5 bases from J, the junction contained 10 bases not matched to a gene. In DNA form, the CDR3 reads TGTGCCAGCAGTCTACGTAAGCCAGGGGGAGATACGCAGTATTTT. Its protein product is CASSLRKPGGDTQYF.

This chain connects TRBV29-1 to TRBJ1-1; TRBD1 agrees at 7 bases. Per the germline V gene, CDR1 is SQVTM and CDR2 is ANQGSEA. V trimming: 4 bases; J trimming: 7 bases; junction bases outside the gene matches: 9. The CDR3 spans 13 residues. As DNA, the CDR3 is TGCAGCGTTGTTGGGGATAGACAGGGTGAAGCTTTCTTT. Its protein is CSVVGDRQGEAFF.

In nucleotides, the CDR3 is TGTGCCAGCAGCCTACTGGGGAGCTCCTACAATGAGCAGTTCTTC. This encodes CASSLLGSSYNEQFF. This chain links TRBV6-5 with TRBJ2-1; weak D call: TRBD2 (5 bases). V was shortened by 6 bases and J by 0 bases, with 12 bases between the two germline ends. Germline values: CDR1 MNHEY, CDR2 SVGAGI. There are 15 residues in the CDR3.

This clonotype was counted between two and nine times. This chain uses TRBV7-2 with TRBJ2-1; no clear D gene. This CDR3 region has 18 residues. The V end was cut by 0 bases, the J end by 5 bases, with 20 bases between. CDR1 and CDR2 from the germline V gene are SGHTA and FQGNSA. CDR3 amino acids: CASSLAFMWAEGNNEQFF. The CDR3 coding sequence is TGTGCCAGCAGCTTAGCTTTCATGTGGGCCGAAGGGAACAATGAGCAGTTCTTC.

CDR3 sequence reads: CASSLMRESTQYF. The CDR3 nucleotides are TGTGCCAGCAGTTTAATGAGGGAGTCGACCCAGTACTTC. The V call is TRBV27, the J call TRBJ2-5, with D possibly TRBD2 on 5 matching bases. This CDR3 comprises 13 residues. Germline CDR1 MNHEY, CDR2 SMNVEV (reference sequence). The germline V and J ends were trimmed by 2 bases and 7 bases, with 11 bases remaining between them.

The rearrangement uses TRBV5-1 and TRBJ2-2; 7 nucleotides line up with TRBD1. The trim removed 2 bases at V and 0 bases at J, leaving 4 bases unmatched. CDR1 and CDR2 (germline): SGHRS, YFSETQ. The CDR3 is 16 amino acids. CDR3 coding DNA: TGCGCCAGCAGCTTTCGACAGGGCTCGAACACCGGGGAGCTGTTTTTT. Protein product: CASSFRQGSNTGELFF. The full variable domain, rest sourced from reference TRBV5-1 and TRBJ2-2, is KAGVTQTPRYLIKTRGQQVTLSCSPISGHRSVSWYQQTPGQGLQFLFEYFSETQRNKGNFPGRFSGRQFSNSRSEMNVSTLELGDSALYLCASSFRQGSNTGELFFGEGSRLTVL.